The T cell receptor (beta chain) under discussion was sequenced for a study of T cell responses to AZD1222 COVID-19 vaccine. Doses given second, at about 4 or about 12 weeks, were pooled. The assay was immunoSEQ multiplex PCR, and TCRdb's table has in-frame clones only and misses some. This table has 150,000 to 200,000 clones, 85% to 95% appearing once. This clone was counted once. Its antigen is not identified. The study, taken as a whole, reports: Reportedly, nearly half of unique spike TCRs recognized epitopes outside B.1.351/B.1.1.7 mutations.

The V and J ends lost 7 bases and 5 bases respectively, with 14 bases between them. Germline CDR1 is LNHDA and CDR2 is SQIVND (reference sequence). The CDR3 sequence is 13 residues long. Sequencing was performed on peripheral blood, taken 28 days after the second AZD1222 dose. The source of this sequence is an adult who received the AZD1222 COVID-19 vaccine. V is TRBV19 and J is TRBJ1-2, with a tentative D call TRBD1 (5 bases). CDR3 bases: TGTGCCAGTAATAACCGGGACGGATATGGCTACACCTTC. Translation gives CASNNRDGYGYTF.